This T cell receptor beta chain was identified in a study of cytomegalovirus exposure and HLA in healthy donors. Primers for the PCR totalled 60 Vbeta and 13 Jbeta. TCRdb's table, derived via immunoSEQ multiplex PCR, lists solely in-frame clones and lacks some. Of around 54,000 clones listed, approximately 86% are singletons. This clonotype was obtained from a woman aged 18-29 years in good health and CMV-seronegative. Sequencing was done on a sample of PBMCs.

The CDR3 loop is CASSAHRGEQETQYF. In DNA form, the CDR3 reads TGTGCCAGCAGCGCCCACAGGGGAGAACAAGAGACCCAGTACTTC. The rearrangement links TRBV4-2 to TRBJ2-5; 7 nucleotides agree with TRBD1. V was clipped by 5 bases and J by 2 bases; unmatched bases: 8. This CDR3 is 15 amino acids long. CDR1 is LGHNA, CDR2 YNFKEQ, per germline.